Each of the 14 T cell receptor beta chains below was sequenced from the same sample in a study of Graves' ophthalmopathy and Graves' hyperthyroidism. The study amplified TCR beta CDR3 regions using RNA transcripts. After a first-round RT-PCR with HTBI primers, a second-round multiplex PCR was run. A single record per CDR3 protein comes from TCRdb applying MiXCR to the multiplex PCR reads. Of about 740,000 distinct CDR3 sequences in the sample, 40% were seen once. Sequencing used peripheral blood. The receptors come from an adult man with Graves' ophthalmopathy.

This chain connects TRBV6-5 to TRBJ1-5; D unresolved. The CDR3 runs to 13 residues. Per germline, CDR1 MNHEY and CDR2 SVGAGI. The V gene lost 0 bases and the J gene lost 7 bases, with 7 bases spanning the gap. The CDR3 DNA sequence: TGTGCCAGCAGTTACTCGAAGAGGCAGCCCCAGCATTTT. This gives the protein CASSYSKRQPQHF.

This clonotype has ten or more counts. The chain couples TRBV4-1 to TRBJ2-7; D may be TRBD2 (5 bases). CDR1 MGHRA and CDR2 YSYEKL come from the germline V gene. Trimming shortened V by 4 bases and J by 2 bases, and 15 bases separated the two germline ends. This CDR3 comprises 15 residues. The CDR3 DNA sequence: TGCGCCAGCAGCCGCGGGTTGGGGATGACCTACGAGCAGTACTTC. Residues: CASSRGLGMTYEQYF.

The chain links TRBV2 to TRBJ1-6; the D is unclear. Germline CDR1 and CDR2: SNHLY and FYNNEI. CDR3 size: 14 residues. V lost 6 bases and J 9 bases, leaving 15 bases between the germline ends. CDR3 in DNA: TGTGCCAGCAGCTTAGCCGGGTCCAGTTCACCCCTCCACTTT. It yields the protein CASSLAGSSSPLHF.

Worth noting for this clonotype: The CDR3 carries no conserved terminal phenylalanine or tryptophan, so it likely arises from a read error. This chain joins TRBV20-1 and TRBJ2-6; D gene uncertain. V lost 0 bases to trimming and J lost 0 bases, with 6 bases between them. CDR3 length: 15 residues. Germline assignment: CDR1 DFQATT and CDR2 SNEGSKA (reference sequence). This CDR3 is CSARDPYSGANVLTS. The CDR3 DNA reads TGCAGTGCTAGAGACCCGTACTCTGGGGCCAACGTCCTGACTTCC.

This clonotype was counted at least ten times. The chain recombines TRBV29-1 with TRBJ1-1; D is undetermined. With 6 bases removed from V and 1 base from J, the gap between germline ends came to 3 bases. Germline V CDR1 and CDR2: SQVTM, ANQGSEA. CDR3 length: 10 residues. The DNA for the CDR3 is TGCAGCGTCCAGAACACTGAAGCTTTCTTT. It translates to CSVQNTEAFF.

Many counts were recorded for this clonotype. V gene TRBV10-1 combines with J gene TRBJ1-2; possibly TRBD1 for D (5 bases). This CDR3 contains 16 residues. Trimming took 0 bases from V and 3 from J, leaving 14 bases between them. CDR1 and CDR2 (germline): WNHNN, SYGVQD (reference sequence). The CDR3 DNA is TGCGCCAGCAGTGAGTCGCGGCAGGGAGGATACTATGGCTACACCTTC. Translated: CASSESRQGGYYGYTF.

This clonotype was observed many times. The chain links TRBV15 to TRBJ1-1, with D maybe TRBD1 (5 bases). V was shortened by 3 bases and J by 6 bases, with 5 bases between the two germline ends. The CDR3 totals 11 residues. CDR1 and CDR2 (germline): LNHNV, YYDKDF (reference sequence). The DNA for the CDR3 is TGTGCCACCAGCAGGGGGGCTGAAGCTTTCTTT. This sequence encodes CATSRGAEAFF.

In its sample, this clonotype was seen many times. V usage is TRBV10-3 and J usage is TRBJ2-5; D is unresolved. V gave up 3 bases and J gave up 4 bases, with 3 bases separating them. Germline V gives CDR1 ENHRY, CDR2 SYGVKD. The CDR3 covers 11 residues. Here the CDR3 reads CAISDRETQYF. The DNA of the CDR3 is TGTGCCATCAGTGATCGAGAGACCCAGTACTTC.

Only a few counts were recorded for this clonotype. One junction end does not reproduce the germline sequence, and a read error may be involved. This chain joins TRBV7-9 and TRBJ1-4, with D possibly TRBD1 on 5 matching bases. The CDR3 loop spans 14 amino acids. CDR1 is SEHNR and CDR2 is FQNEAQ in the germline V gene (reference sequence). The CDR3 is CASSLRGTNDKLFF. DNA of the CDR3: TGTGCCAGCAGCCTTAGGGGAACTAATGATAAACTGTTTTTT.

V gene TRBV11-3 combines with J gene TRBJ2-6, with D perhaps TRBD2 (6 bases). The CDR3 has 21 amino acids. Germline V gene lookup returns CDR1 SGHNT and CDR2 YENEEA. The V end was cut by 1 base, the J end by 1 base, with 23 bases between. CDR3 amino acids: CASSLGRWTMGRESGANVLTF. The CDR3 DNA follows: TGTGCCAGCAGCTTAGGGAGGTGGACTATGGGCAGGGAATCTGGGGCCAACGTCCTGACTTTC.

This clonotype showed up many times. The genes are TRBV9 and TRBJ2-5; maybe TRBD2 (6 bases). Germline V CDR1 and CDR2: SGDLS, YYNGEE. V gave up 1 base and J gave up 1 base, with 11 bases separating them. CDR3 length: 15 residues. The CDR3 sequence: CASSVSGTLQETQYF. CDR3 nucleotide sequence: TGTGCCAGCAGCGTATCCGGGACTCTCCAAGAGACCCAGTACTTC.

This clonotype was detected only a few times. J is TRBJ2-7 and V is TRBV20-1; 8 nucleotides line up with TRBD1. Per the germline V gene, CDR1 is DFQATT and CDR2 is SNEGSKA (reference sequence). Germline trimming cut 5 bases from V and 0 bases from J; bases unmatched to any gene: 6. The CDR3 totals 14 residues. CDR3 DNA sequence: TGCAGTGCTTCGGGACAGGAATTCTCCTACGAGCAGTACTTC. It translates to CSASGQEFSYEQYF.

This rearrangement joins TRBV2 to TRBJ1-2; 8 bases fit TRBD1. Germline V CDR1 and CDR2: SNHLY, FYNNEI. The CDR3 sequence is 14 residues long. Trimming cost V 11 bases and J 5 bases; bases outside gene matches: 13. The CDR3 spells CAWSAHRGEYGYTF. CDR3 DNA: TGTGCCTGGAGTGCCCACAGGGGGGAATATGGCTACACCTTC. Complete variable domain (other parts from reference TRBV2 and TRBJ1-2): EPEVTQTPSHQVTQMGQEVILRCVPISNHLYFYWYRQILGQKVEFLVSFYNNEISEKSEIFDDQFSVERPDGSNFTLKIRSTKLEDSAMYFCAWSAHRGEYGYTFGSGTRLTVV.

As for this clonotype: At one of its ends the junction is not consistent with the germline gene, which may arise from a read error. The chain is built from TRBV19 and TRBJ1-2; maybe TRBD1 (5 bases). Per the germline V gene, CDR1 is LNHDA and CDR2 is SQIVND (reference sequence). The CDR3 runs to 14 residues. CDR3 sequence reads: CVSSIQVGGYGYTF. The CDR3 nucleotides read TGTGTCAGTAGTATCCAAGTCGGGGGCTATGGCTACACCTTC.